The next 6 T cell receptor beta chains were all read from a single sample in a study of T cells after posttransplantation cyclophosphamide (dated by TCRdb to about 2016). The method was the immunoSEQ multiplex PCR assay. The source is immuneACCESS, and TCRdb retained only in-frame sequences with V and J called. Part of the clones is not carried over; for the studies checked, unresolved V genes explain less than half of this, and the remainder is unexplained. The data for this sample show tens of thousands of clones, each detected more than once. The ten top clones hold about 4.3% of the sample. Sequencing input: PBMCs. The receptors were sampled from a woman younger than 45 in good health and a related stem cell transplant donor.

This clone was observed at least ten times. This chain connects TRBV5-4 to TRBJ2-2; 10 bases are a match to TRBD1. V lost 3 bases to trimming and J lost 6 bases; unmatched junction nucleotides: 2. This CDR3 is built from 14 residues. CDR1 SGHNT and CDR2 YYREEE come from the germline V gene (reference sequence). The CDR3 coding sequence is TGTGCCAGCAGCTCCGGGACAGGGGCCGGGGAGCTGTTTTTT. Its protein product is CASSSGTGAGELFF.

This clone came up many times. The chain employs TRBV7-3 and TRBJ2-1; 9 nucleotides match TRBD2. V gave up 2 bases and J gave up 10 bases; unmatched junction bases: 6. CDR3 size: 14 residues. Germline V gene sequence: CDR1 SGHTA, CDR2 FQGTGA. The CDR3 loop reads CASSLAGGRREQFF. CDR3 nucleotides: TGTGCCAGCAGCTTAGCGGGGGGGCGGCGAGAGCAGTTCTTC. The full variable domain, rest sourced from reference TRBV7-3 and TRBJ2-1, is GAGVSQTPSNKVTEKGKYVELRCDPISGHTALYWYRQSLGQGPEFLIYFQGTGAADDSGLPNDRFFAVRPEGSVSTLKIQRTERGDSAVYLCASSLAGGRREQFFGPGTRLTVL.

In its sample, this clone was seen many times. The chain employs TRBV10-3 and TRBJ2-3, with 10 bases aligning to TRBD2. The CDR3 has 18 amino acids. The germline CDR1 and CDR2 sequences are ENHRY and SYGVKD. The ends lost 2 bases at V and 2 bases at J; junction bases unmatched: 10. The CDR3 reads CAISERPSGGLYTDTQYF. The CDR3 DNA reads TGTGCCATCAGTGAGCGGCCTAGCGGGGGCCTTTACACAGATACGCAGTATTTT.

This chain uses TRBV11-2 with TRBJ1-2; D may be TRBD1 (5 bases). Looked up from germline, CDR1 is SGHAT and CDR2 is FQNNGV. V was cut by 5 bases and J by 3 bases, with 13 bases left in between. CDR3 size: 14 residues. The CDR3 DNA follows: TGTGCCAGCAGCCCCCTAAGGGGTGACTATGGCTACACCTTC. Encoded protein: CASSPLRGDYGYTF. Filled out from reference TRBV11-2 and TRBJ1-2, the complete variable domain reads EAGVAQSPRYKIIEKRQSVAFWCNPISGHATLYWYQQILGQGPKLLIQFQNNGVVDDSQLPKDRFSAERLKGVDSTLKIQPAKLEDSAVYLCASSPLRGDYGYTFGSGTRLTVV.

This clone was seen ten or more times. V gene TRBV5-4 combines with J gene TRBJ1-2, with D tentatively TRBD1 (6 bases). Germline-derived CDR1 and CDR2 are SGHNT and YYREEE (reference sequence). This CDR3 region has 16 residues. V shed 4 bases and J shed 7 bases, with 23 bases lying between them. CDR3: CASSERAVRGIGGYTF. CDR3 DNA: TGTGCCAGCAGCGAACGTGCCGTCAGGGGAATAGGTGGCTACACCTTC.

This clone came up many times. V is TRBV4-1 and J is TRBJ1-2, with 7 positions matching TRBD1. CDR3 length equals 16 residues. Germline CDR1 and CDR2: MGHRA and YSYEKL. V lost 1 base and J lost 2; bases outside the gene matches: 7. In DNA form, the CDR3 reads TGCGCCAGCAGCCAAGGCCTAGCACAGGGGAACTATGGCTACACCTTC. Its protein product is CASSQGLAQGNYGYTF.